This paragraph covers one TCR beta chain sequence. The sample comes from a study of blood T cell repertoires in COVID-19. About the research overall: COVID-19 samples from acute and convalescent phases originated in the United States, Italy and Spain. Sample material is recorded as cDNA or gDNA derived from T cells, B-cell-depleted T cells, or PBMCs.

Between the trimmed V and J ends, which lost 4 bases and 7 bases, there was a span of 18 bases. The CDR3 is made up of 15 amino acids. Germline loops: CDR1 SGHRS, CDR2 YFSETQ. Original processing methods: Amplifying reference gene primers gave estimates of nucleated cell counts. Some clones are missing from TCRdb's copy, which holds only in-frame ones; the method was immunoSEQ multiplex PCR. V, J and clone size are taken as reported in that table, and D and trimming were inferred from the DNA itself. The sample lists fewer than 110,000 clones; around 90% were seen once. The V and J genes are TRBV5-1 and TRBJ2-1; a weak D match, TRBD2 (7 bases). This clonotype was sampled from a man aged 40-50 years with active or convalescent COVID-19. Input material: peripheral blood. CDR3 nucleotide sequence: TGCGCCAGCAGCCCGGAGGGGGGAGGGGTGAATGAGCAGTTCTTC. Its translation: CASSPEGGGVNEQFF.